What follows are 28 T cell receptor beta chains derived from one specimen sequenced in a study of beta chain features in type 1 diabetes. What was sequenced were expressed TCRB transcripts, since all of the isolated RNA had been reverse transcribed. The table came from immunoSEQ multiplex PCR; TCRdb's copy has only in-frame clones and leaves some out. The sample holds 970,000 or so clones, around a sixth seen once. Sequenced input: naive CD4+ T cells from blood. Receptor source: a woman aged 18-29 years in good health.

In this sample, this clone turned up a few times. The chain links TRBV6-5 to TRBJ2-7; tentatively, D is TRBD2 (5 bases). The ends were cut back, 6 bases at V and 2 bases at J, with 14 bases in the middle. CDR3 length: 14 amino acids. Germline assignment: CDR1 MNHEY and CDR2 SVGAGI. The CDR3 sequence is CASSLGDGTYEQYF. In nucleotides, the CDR3 is TGTGCCAGCAGCCTCGGGGATGGGACCTACGAGCAGTACTTC.

Concerning this clone itself: Within the sample, other DNA sequences also encode this same CDR3. The gene calls are TRBV18 and TRBJ2-1; D unclear. The V gene's germline CDR1 is KGHSH and CDR2 LQKENI. This CDR3 has 15 amino acids. Trimming cost V 2 bases and J 1 base, with 9 bases left between them. The CDR3 DNA is TGTGCCAGCTCACCAGGGGTCGGGTCCTACAATGAGCAGTTCTTC. Translation gives CASSPGVGSYNEQFF.

This clone was detected only a few times. The chain carries TRBV29-1 and TRBJ2-7, with 7 bases fitting TRBD2. The junction had 13 bases not matched to a gene; V was cut back by 5 bases and J by 0 bases. Germline loops: CDR1 SQVTM, CDR2 ANQGSEA. CDR3 size: 16 residues. The CDR3 nucleotides read TGCAGCGTTAGAGGGATAGCGGGTTCCAGCTCCTACGAGCAGTACTTC. Amino acid sequence: CSVRGIAGSSSYEQYF.

V usage is TRBV5-1 and J usage is TRBJ2-3; D may be TRBD1 or TRBD2 (6 bases each). Trimming cost V 4 bases and J 0 bases, with 12 bases left between them. CDR1 is SGHRS and CDR2 is YFSETQ in the germline V gene. This CDR3 is 15 amino acids long. CDR3 loop: CASSQGGRSTDTQYF. CDR3 sequence (DNA): TGCGCCAGCAGCCAAGGGGGGCGTAGCACAGATACGCAGTATTTT.

This clone turned up a few times. The V and J genes are TRBV7-2 and TRBJ2-3; TRBD2 matches at 8 bases. In germline, CDR1 is SGHTA, CDR2 FQGNSA. CDR3 size: 17 residues. Germline trimming cut 1 base from V and 1 base from J; bases unmatched to any gene: 7. The CDR3 is CASSLGQTSGGTDTQYF. The DNA of the CDR3 is TGTGCCAGCAGCTTAGGCCAAACTAGCGGAGGCACAGATACGCAGTATTTT.

This clone was counted ten times or more. The V call is TRBV7-2, the J call TRBJ1-2; D not resolved. Trimming left V 10 bases short and J 2 bases short, with 14 bases between. CDR1 is SGHTA, CDR2 FQGNSA, per germline. The CDR3 length is 13 residues. In DNA form, the CDR3 reads TGTGCCACCCCGGACGTATCCAACTATGGCTACACCTTC. Protein: CATPDVSNYGYTF.

V and J are TRBV7-3 and TRBJ2-1, with TRBD2 identical over 7 bases. J gave up 7 bases and V 4 bases, and 10 bases lay outside the gene matches. This CDR3 is 15 amino acids long. The germline gives CDR1 SGHTA, CDR2 FQGTGA. The CDR3 sequence: CASSSGLGSGNEQFF. The CDR3 DNA is TGTGCCAGCAGCTCCGGACTAGGCTCTGGTAATGAGCAGTTCTTC.

V and J are TRBV28 and TRBJ1-2, with TRBD1 identical over 7 bases. The junction had 2 bases not matched to a gene; V was cut back by 5 bases and J by 5 bases. This CDR3 has 12 amino acids. Germline lookup yields CDR1 MDHEN and CDR2 SYDVKM. The CDR3 is CASSIQGYGYTF. As DNA, the CDR3 is TGTGCCAGCAGTATACAGGGGTATGGCTACACCTTC.

This chain uses TRBV27 with TRBJ2-7; TRBD2 matches 14 bases. Germline V gives CDR1 MNHEY, CDR2 SMNVEV (reference sequence). J lost 7 bases, V lost 4 bases, and 9 bases had no gene match. The length of the CDR3 is 16 residues. CDR3 in amino acids: CASSSPRLAGGGEQYF. Here the CDR3 DNA reads TGTGCCAGCAGTTCCCCCCGACTAGCGGGAGGGGGGGAGCAGTACTTC.

This clone has more than one count but fewer than ten. This chain connects TRBV7-2 to TRBJ2-2, with 9 bases aligning to TRBD1. Trimming removed 5 bases from V and 4 bases from J; junction bases left unmatched: 8. The germline gives CDR1 SGHTA, CDR2 FQGNSA. The CDR3 is 16 amino acids. The DNA of the CDR3 is TGTGCCAGCAGCCCGACCGGGACAGGGACCACCGGGGAGCTGTTTTTT. Amino acid sequence: CASSPTGTGTTGELFF.

V is TRBV27 and J is TRBJ2-5, with no clear D. V was shortened by 4 bases and J by 0 bases, with 9 bases between the two germline ends. CDR1 MNHEY and CDR2 SMNVEV come from the germline V gene (reference sequence). CDR3 size: 14 residues. CDR3 loop: CASSSLQNQETQYF. The DNA of the CDR3 is TGTGCCAGCAGTTCCCTCCAGAACCAAGAGACCCAGTACTTC.

This rearrangement joins TRBV11-2 to TRBJ2-2; TRBD1 agrees at 8 bases. The junction had 5 bases not matched to a gene; V was cut back by 2 bases and J by 6 bases. The germline V gene has CDR1 SGHAT and CDR2 FQNNGV. This CDR3 has 15 residues. CDR3 residues: CASSLIEQGAGELFF. DNA for the CDR3: TGTGCCAGCAGCTTAATTGAACAGGGGGCCGGGGAGCTGTTTTTT.

The rearrangement uses TRBV5-6 and TRBJ2-7; 12 bases match TRBD2. CDR1 SGHDT and CDR2 YYEEEE come from the germline V gene. V lost 3 bases, J lost 6 bases, and 7 bases stayed unmatched. There are 15 residues in the CDR3. CDR3 sequence: CASSSSGRARVEQYF. The CDR3 DNA is TGTGCCAGCAGCTCTAGCGGGAGGGCCCGCGTCGAGCAGTACTTC.

The gene calls are TRBV7-2 and TRBJ1-2; perhaps TRBD1 as D (5 bases). CDR3 size: 13 residues. The V gene lost 5 bases and the J gene lost 8 bases, with 15 bases spanning the gap. Germline CDR1 is SGHTA and CDR2 is FQGNSA. The CDR3 nucleotides are TGTGCCAGCAGCCCGTCGGGGCACGGCGGCTACACCTTC. It encodes CASSPSGHGGYTF. Based on the CDR3 plus reference TRBV7-2 and TRBJ1-2, the full variable domain is GAGVSQSPSNKVTEKGKDVELRCDPISGHTALYWYRQSLGQGLEFLIYFQGNSAPDKSGLPSDRFSAERTGGSVSTLTIQRTQQEDSAVYLCASSPSGHGGYTFGSGTRLTVV.

Only a few counts were recorded for this clone. V and J are TRBV7-2 and TRBJ1-2; no clear D gene. CDR3 length: 14 amino acids. The germline CDR1 and CDR2 sequences are SGHTA and FQGNSA. V lost 4 bases and J lost 8, with 17 bases in between. CDR3 coding DNA: TGTGCCAGCAGCTCAGGAGACCGTTCCCAAGGCTACACCTTC. Its translation is CASSSGDRSQGYTF.

The chain carries TRBV19 and TRBJ2-4; no clear D. This CDR3 region has 12 residues. CDR1 is LNHDA, CDR2 SQIVND, per germline (reference sequence). The V gene lost 10 bases and the J gene lost 8 bases, with 15 bases spanning the gap. The CDR3 reads CAIKVPFHIQYF. The CDR3 nucleotides read TGTGCCATCAAGGTCCCTTTCCACATTCAGTACTTC.

J is TRBJ2-7 and V is TRBV19, with 13 nucleotides matching TRBD2. CDR3 length: 19 residues. CDR1 is LNHDA, CDR2 SQIVND, per germline (reference sequence). V gave up 4 bases and J gave up 1 base; unmatched junction bases: 13. The CDR3 coding sequence is TGTGCCAGTAGTAAACGGGTGGGACTAGCGGGACCCGTGTCCTACGAGCAGTACTTC. The encoded protein is CASSKRVGLAGPVSYEQYF.

The chain employs TRBV6-6 and TRBJ2-7; TRBD1 might be the D (6 bases). The germline V and J ends were trimmed by 6 bases and 4 bases, with 22 bases remaining between them. Germline V lookup: CDR1 MNHNY, CDR2 SVGAGI (reference sequence). The CDR3 is 16 amino acids. Here the CDR3 reads CASSGTTGQPLYEQYF. DNA of the CDR3: TGTGCCAGCAGCGGGACAACCGGCCAACCCCTATACGAGCAGTACTTC.

The chain recombines TRBV11-1 with TRBJ2-2; a possible D gene is TRBD2 (5 bases). The CDR3 contains 13 residues. The V end lost 6 bases, the J end lost 3 bases, and 8 bases lay between the germline ends. CDR1 and CDR2 (germline): SGHAT, FQDESV (reference sequence). CDR3 residues: CASRTTYTGELFF. CDR3 coding DNA: TGTGCCAGCAGGACTACCTACACCGGGGAGCTGTTTTTT.

The J gene is TRBJ2-1, the V gene TRBV4-2; 9 nucleotides line up with TRBD2. Unmatched junction bases numbered 12, after V lost 1 base and J lost 5 bases. This CDR3 is 18 amino acids long. Germline V gives CDR1 LGHNA, CDR2 YNFKEQ. CDR3 DNA: TGTGCCAGCAGCCAAGCGACTAGCGGACGGACGGGAGACAATGAGCAGTTCTTC. Amino acids: CASSQATSGRTGDNEQFF.

This clone was counted between two and nine times. The V call is TRBV6-6, the J call TRBJ2-2; 8 nucleotides match TRBD1. CDR1 and CDR2 from the germline V gene are MNHNY and SVGAGI (reference sequence). This CDR3 is built from 16 residues. V lost 4 bases to trimming and J lost 3 bases; unmatched junction nucleotides: 7. The CDR3 coding sequence is TGTGCCAGCAGTTTCTCAGGGGGCTCGTACACCGGGGAGCTGTTTTTT. Translation: CASSFSGGSYTGELFF.

The chain links TRBV7-6 to TRBJ2-7, with 7 bases aligning to TRBD2. Germline V gives CDR1 SGHVS, CDR2 FNYEAQ. This CDR3 spans 14 amino acids. J lost 4 bases, V lost 6 bases, and 9 bases had no gene match. CDR3 DNA sequence: TGTGCCAGCAGTCCACTTGGGACTAAGTACGAGCAGTACTTC. This translates into CASSPLGTKYEQYF.

In this sample, this clone turned up a few times. The junction departs from the called germline gene at one end, perhaps through a read error. The chain couples TRBV10-3 to TRBJ2-7, with no clear D. Germline V gene sequence: CDR1 ENHRY, CDR2 SYGVKD. The CDR3 spans 13 residues. The CDR3 DNA follows: TGTGCCAGCAGTTTTGGCGAATCCTACGAGCAGTACTTC. Protein: CASSFGESYEQYF.

This clone was detected only a few times. The chain uses TRBV4-2 and TRBJ2-2, with no clear D. The CDR3 is 15 amino acids. The ends were cut back, 4 bases at V and 5 bases at J, with 14 bases in the middle. Germline V gene lookup returns CDR1 LGHNA and CDR2 YNFKEQ. The CDR3: CASSLTDIRTGELFF. CDR3 bases: TGTGCCAGCAGCCTAACGGATATTCGAACCGGGGAGCTGTTTTTT.

The chain carries TRBV4-3 and TRBJ1-1, with a weak D call TRBD1 (5 bases). V shed 1 base and J shed 2 bases, with 8 bases lying between them. There are 14 residues in the CDR3. Per germline, CDR1 LGHNA and CDR2 YSLEER. The CDR3 region has the DNA TGCGCCAGCAGCCAAGGACAGACAAACACTGAAGCTTTCTTT. Translating it yields CASSQGQTNTEAFF.

This clone was observed a few times. CDR3 sequence reads: CAISEPDSGNTIYF. The CDR3 region has the DNA TGTGCCATCAGTGAGCCGGATTCGGGAAACACCATATATTTT. The J gene is TRBJ1-3, the V gene TRBV10-3; no definite D call. This CDR3 comprises 14 residues. Trimming took 2 bases from V and 4 from J, leaving 9 bases between them. Germline CDR1 and CDR2: ENHRY and SYGVKD.

The genes are TRBV11-3 and TRBJ2-7; D could derive from TRBD1 or TRBD2 (6 bases each). CDR1 and CDR2 (germline): SGHNT, YENEEA. Deletions cut 1 base from V and 2 bases from J, with 9 bases between. CDR3 size: 14 residues. The CDR3 loop is CASSLVRGPYEQYF. The CDR3 bases are TGTGCCAGCAGCTTAGTCCGGGGGCCCTACGAGCAGTACTTC.

J is TRBJ2-1 and V is TRBV6-5; 11 bases are shared with TRBD2. Germline CDR1 reads MNHEY; CDR2 reads SVGAGI. The junction had 6 bases not matched to a gene; V was cut back by 7 bases and J by 4 bases. The CDR3 covers 15 residues. The CDR3 spells CASTRLAGGYNEQFF. CDR3 nucleotide sequence: TGTGCCAGCACGCGGCTAGCGGGAGGATACAATGAGCAGTTCTTC.